Listed here are 25 T cell receptor beta chains from one sample, sequenced in a study of shared clonotypes between healthy human individuals. The assay was immunoSEQ multiplex PCR, and TCRdb's table has in-frame clones only and misses some. The sample has 2 million to 2.5 million clones; around 95% are singletons. The specimen was naive CD4+ T cells sorted from blood. Subset in this sample: CD45RA+ positively selected. The receptor set was obtained from a man between 18 and 35 years old in good health.

The chain is built from TRBV30 and TRBJ2-7; D uncertain. Between the trimmed V and J ends, which lost 4 bases and 3 bases, there was a span of 16 bases. The CDR3 is 14 residues long. CDR1 is GTSNPN, CDR2 SVGIG, per germline (reference sequence). CDR3 sequence reads: CAWTATWGNYEQYF. The CDR3 region has the DNA TGTGCCTGGACCGCCACTTGGGGAAACTACGAGCAGTACTTC. The full variable domain, completed using reference TRBV30 and TRBJ2-7, is SQTIHQWPATLVQPVGSPLSLECTVEGTSNPNLYWYRQAAGRGLQLLFYSVGIGQISSEVPQNLSASRPQDRQFILSSKKLLLSDSGFYLCAWTATWGNYEQYFGPGTRLTVT.

The rearrangement links TRBV2 to TRBJ2-5; D not resolved. Germline CDR1 is SNHLY and CDR2 is FYNNEI. The germline V and J ends were trimmed by 6 bases and 5 bases, with 16 bases remaining between them. The CDR3 is made up of 14 amino acids. The CDR3 spells CASSVLATGETQYF. CDR3 DNA sequence: TGTGCCAGCAGCGTCTTGGCGACCGGGGAGACCCAGTACTTC.

The gene calls are TRBV15 and TRBJ2-2; weak D call: TRBD2 (5 bases). V shed 0 bases and J shed 1 base, with 12 bases lying between them. The CDR3 sequence is 17 residues long. Germline CDR1 LNHNV, CDR2 YYDKDF (reference sequence). The CDR3 sequence: CATSRDRFGVNTGELFF. The CDR3 nucleotides read TGTGCCACCAGCAGAGATCGGTTCGGGGTGAACACCGGGGAGCTGTTTTTT.

The J gene is TRBJ2-5, the V gene TRBV6-5, with 8 bases identical to TRBD1. From germline, CDR1 is MNHEY and CDR2 SVGAGI. Trimming removed 8 bases from V and 7 bases from J; junction bases left unmatched: 12. CDR3 length: 14 amino acids. Here the CDR3 reads CASVTGTGTWTQYF. CDR3 bases: TGTGCCAGCGTGACCGGGACAGGTACTTGGACCCAGTACTTC.

This sequence joins TRBV6-1 and TRBJ2-3, with 10 bases identical to TRBD2. Germline V gives CDR1 MNHNS, CDR2 SASEGT. The CDR3 spans 16 residues. The junction had 7 bases not matched to a gene; V was cut back by 1 base and J by 6 bases. The CDR3 coding sequence is TGTGCCAGCAGTGAAGTCCCAGCGGGGGGGCTGGATACGCAGTATTTT. Translation: CASSEVPAGGLDTQYF.

In the case of this clone: The same CDR3 also results from other DNA sequences found in this sample. This chain links TRBV7-2 with TRBJ1-5; D uncertain. CDR1 SGHTA and CDR2 FQGNSA come from the germline V gene. This CDR3 has 13 residues. Trimming shortened V by 3 bases and J by 4 bases, and 7 bases separated the two germline ends. The CDR3 sequence: CASSLSTNQPQHF. The CDR3 region has the DNA TGTGCCAGCAGCTTGTCGACGAATCAGCCCCAGCATTTT.

The V and J genes are TRBV27 and TRBJ1-5, with unresolved D. V was pared by 8 bases and J by 2 bases, with 13 bases between. Germline CDR1 and CDR2: MNHEY and SMNVEV (reference sequence). The CDR3 has 14 amino acids. CDR3 nucleotides: TGTGCCAGCTCTACCCCGGACGGCAATCAGCCCCAGCATTTT. It yields the protein CASSTPDGNQPQHF.

This sequence joins TRBV10-3 and TRBJ1-3; maybe TRBD1 (5 bases). Germline lookup yields CDR1 ENHRY and CDR2 SYGVKD. Trimming took 3 bases from V and 4 from J, leaving 7 bases between them. This CDR3 region has 13 residues. The CDR3 DNA reads as TGTGCCATCAGTGACAGGGCGGGAAACACCATATATTTT. Translating gives CAISDRAGNTIYF.

This chain links TRBV5-4 with TRBJ1-2, with 10 bases matching TRBD1. Per germline, CDR1 SGHNT and CDR2 YYREEE (reference sequence). CDR3 length equals 15 residues. The V segment lost 5 bases and the J segment 0 bases; nucleotides outside the gene matches: 4. CDR3 loop: CASRRTGGTNYGYTF. In DNA form, the CDR3 reads TGTGCCAGCAGACGGACAGGGGGTACTAACTATGGCTACACCTTC.

The V gene is TRBV6-5, the J gene TRBJ1-6; D unclear. Germline CDR1 reads MNHEY; CDR2 reads SVGAGI. Trimming took off 1 base at V and 5 bases at J, with 9 bases between the two ends. This CDR3 contains 15 residues. The chain's CDR3 is CASSYFGPDNSPLHF. CDR3 in DNA: TGTGCCAGCAGTTACTTCGGACCGGATAATTCACCCCTCCACTTT.

This clone was counted once. This sequence joins TRBV28 and TRBJ2-1; TRBD2 might be the D (5 bases). This CDR3 has 13 residues. V was shortened by 5 bases and J by 6 bases, with 11 bases between the two germline ends. From germline, CDR1 is MDHEN and CDR2 SYDVKM. As DNA, the CDR3 is TGTGCCAGCAGTCCCGGACTCCCCAATGAGCAGTTCTTC. It yields the protein CASSPGLPNEQFF.

V is TRBV6-1 and J is TRBJ2-2; D not certain. V gave up 3 bases and J gave up 1 base, with 9 bases separating them. Germline V lookup: CDR1 MNHNS, CDR2 SASEGT. This CDR3 is built from 15 residues. The CDR3 DNA reads TGTGCCAGCAGTGAGGGTCTAGTGAACACCGGGGAGCTGTTTTTT. It specifies CASSEGLVNTGELFF.

V is TRBV25-1 and J is TRBJ2-1, with 8 bases lining up with TRBD2. The trim removed 0 bases at V and 4 bases at J, leaving 5 bases unmatched. The CDR3 spans 16 residues. CDR1 and CDR2 from the germline V gene are MGHDK and SYGVNS. CDR3 in DNA: TGTGCCAGCAGTGAATACGGGGGGGATCCTTACAATGAGCAGTTCTTC. Amino acids: CASSEYGGDPYNEQFF.

The chain is built from TRBV30 and TRBJ2-1; D remains unclear. This CDR3 has 15 residues. Trimming stripped 5 bases from V and 3 bases from J, with 17 bases between. Germline V lookup: CDR1 GTSNPN, CDR2 SVGIG (reference sequence). CDR3 DNA: TGTGCCTGGGTGGTCTCCACCTTCAACTACAATGAGCAGTTCTTC. This translates into CAWVVSTFNYNEQFF.

The chain couples TRBV9 to TRBJ2-7; 7 nucleotides align to TRBD1. Germline CDR1 and CDR2: SGDLS and YYNGEE. J was trimmed by 4 bases and V by 4 bases; bases with no gene match: 8. The CDR3 covers 14 residues. The CDR3 DNA reads as TGTGCCAGCAGCCCAACGACAGGGTCTTACGAGCAGTACTTC. Its protein is CASSPTTGSYEQYF.

The chain carries TRBV20-1 and TRBJ1-2, with 7 bases matching TRBD1. The V gene end was trimmed by 5 bases and the J gene end by 7 bases; junction bases not matched to a gene: 4. CDR1 is DFQATT, CDR2 SNEGSKA, per germline (reference sequence). This CDR3 region has 11 residues. CDR3 in DNA: TGCAGTGCTCCGACAGGGATTGGCTACACCTTC. Amino acid sequence: CSAPTGIGYTF.

This sequence joins TRBV27 and TRBJ2-5; either TRBD1 or TRBD2 may supply D (5 bases each). There are 13 residues in the CDR3. CDR1 and CDR2 (germline): MNHEY, SMNVEV (reference sequence). V was trimmed by 6 bases and J by 6 bases, leaving 14 bases between them. The CDR3 region is CASRERGRKTQYF. The DNA for the CDR3 is TGTGCCAGCAGAGAACGGGGCAGAAAGACCCAGTACTTC.

V is TRBV28 and J is TRBJ2-7; 9 positions agree with TRBD1. This CDR3 has 16 amino acids. V shed 5 bases and J 4 bases; nucleotides not matched to a gene: 12. CDR1 is MDHEN and CDR2 is SYDVKM in the germline V gene. The CDR3 nucleotides are TGTGCCAGCAGTGTAATTTTCCGGGACAGGGTTTACGAGCAGTACTTC. Amino acids: CASSVIFRDRVYEQYF.

To note about this clone: Additional DNA sequences in this sample encode the identical CDR3. The chain carries TRBV5-6 and TRBJ1-5; possible D gene TRBD1, 5 bases. From germline, CDR1 is SGHDT and CDR2 YYEEEE. With 0 bases removed from V and 4 bases from J, the gap between germline ends came to 8 bases. The CDR3 length is 14 residues. Here the CDR3 DNA reads TGTGCCAGCAGCTTGGGACAGTGGAATCAGCCCCAGCATTTT. Protein product: CASSLGQWNQPQHF.

The genes are TRBV7-8 and TRBJ2-7, with 11 bases lining up with TRBD2. Trimming took 5 bases from V and 7 from J; bases not matched to a gene: 7. This CDR3 is built from 14 residues. CDR1 and CDR2 from the germline V gene are SGHVS and FQNEAQ. The CDR3 coding sequence is TGTGCCAGCAGCCCCCGACTAGCGGGACTAGAGCAGTACTTC. Its translation: CASSPRLAGLEQYF. Using reference TRBV7-8 and TRBJ2-7 for the parts outside the CDR3, the full variable domain is GAGVSQSPRYKVAKRGQDVALRCDPISGHVSLFWYQQALGQGPEFLTYFQNEAQLDKSGLPSDRFFAERPEGSVSTLKIQRTQQEDSAVYLCASSPRLAGLEQYFGPGTRLTVT.

This rearrangement joins TRBV6-5 to TRBJ1-2; no reliable D call. Looked up from germline, CDR1 is MNHEY and CDR2 is SVGAGI. V was cut by 5 bases and J by 0 bases, with 7 bases left in between. CDR3 size: 13 residues. Here the CDR3 DNA reads TGTGCCAGCAGTCAAATCCCTAACTATGGCTACACCTTC. This encodes CASSQIPNYGYTF.

With respect to this clone: The same CDR3 can be traced to other DNA sequences in this sample. This chain joins TRBV6-5 and TRBJ2-4; D not certain. Trimming took off 3 bases at V and 1 base at J, with 7 bases between the two ends. This CDR3 comprises 14 residues. Germline assignment: CDR1 MNHEY and CDR2 SVGAGI. The CDR3 DNA reads TGTGCCAGCAGTTATACCGGGGCCAAAAACATTCAGTACTTC. Translation: CASSYTGAKNIQYF.

The chain recombines TRBV6-5 with TRBJ2-7; tentatively, D is TRBD1 or TRBD2 (5 bases each). V dropped 4 bases and J dropped 2 bases, with 18 bases sitting between them. The germline V gene has CDR1 MNHEY and CDR2 SVGAGI. The CDR3 extends over 16 amino acids. The CDR3 DNA reads TGTGCCAGCAGTTCTTTTGGGACGGGTGACGCCTACGAGCAGTACTTC. It encodes CASSSFGTGDAYEQYF.

This clone appeared a single time. J is TRBJ2-2 and V is TRBV18; TRBD1 matches at 7 bases. The V and J ends lost 2 bases and 1 base, in that order; junction bases with no gene match: 1. Per the germline V gene, CDR1 is KGHSH and CDR2 is LQKENI. The CDR3 spans 15 residues. This CDR3 is CASSPGDRNTGELFF. As DNA, the CDR3 is TGTGCCAGCTCACCAGGGGACAGGAACACCGGGGAGCTGTTTTTT.

V and J are TRBV27 and TRBJ2-7; D ambiguous. Germline assignment: CDR1 MNHEY and CDR2 SMNVEV (reference sequence). The CDR3 extends over 13 amino acids. Deletions cut 4 bases from V and 3 bases from J, with 10 bases between. CDR3 residues: CASSSFNNYEQYF. The DNA for the CDR3 is TGTGCCAGCAGTTCCTTTAACAACTACGAGCAGTACTTC.